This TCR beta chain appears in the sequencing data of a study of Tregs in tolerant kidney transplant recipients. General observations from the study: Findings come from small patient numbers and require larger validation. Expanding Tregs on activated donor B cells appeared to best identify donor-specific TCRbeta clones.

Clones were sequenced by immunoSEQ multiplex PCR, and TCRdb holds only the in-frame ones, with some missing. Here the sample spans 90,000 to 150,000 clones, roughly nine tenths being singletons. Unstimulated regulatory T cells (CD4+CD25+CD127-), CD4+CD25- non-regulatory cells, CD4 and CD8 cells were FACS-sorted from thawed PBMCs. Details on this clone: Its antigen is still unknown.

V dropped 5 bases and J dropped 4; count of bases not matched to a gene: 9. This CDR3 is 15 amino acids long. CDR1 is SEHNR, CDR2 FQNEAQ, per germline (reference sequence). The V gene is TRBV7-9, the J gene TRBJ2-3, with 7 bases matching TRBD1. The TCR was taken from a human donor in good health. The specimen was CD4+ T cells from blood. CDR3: CASSPLTGWADTQYF. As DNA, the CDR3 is TGTGCCAGCAGCCCCTTGACAGGGTGGGCAGATACGCAGTATTTT.